This TCR beta chain was sequenced in a study of cytomegalovirus exposure and HLA in healthy donors. Study context: There were approximately 81 million unique TCRs (from HLA-typed donors) in an early data release.

Concerning this clone: Its specificity is unknown. The junction differs from germline at one of its ends, possibly a read error. Other DNA sequences in the sample encode the same CDR3.

The study's findings and limits: Most subjects' HLA-A and HLA-B alleles were reportedly predicted from TCR beta sequences. One variant, a missense change in DCLRE1C, was linked in a later analysis to TCR beta V- and J-gene trimming.

Donors consisted of healthy bone marrow donors. 60 Vbeta and 13 Jbeta primers were used in PCR. Data came from immunoSEQ multiplex PCR; TCRdb stores just in-frame clones and leaves some out. The sample carries 150,000 to 200,000 clones, roughly 80% recorded once. The CDR3 spans 12 residues. CDR1 is LNHDA and CDR2 is SQIVND in the germline V gene (reference sequence). Source material: PBMCs. This TCR was sampled from a human donor in good health. The rearrangement uses TRBV19 and TRBJ1-2; tentative D call: TRBD1 (5 bases). DNA for the CDR3: TGCGCCAGTAGTAGATTACAGGAGCCTGTCACCTTC. Translating it yields CASSRLQEPVTF.